Included here is one T cell receptor beta chain sequence, with context. The data are from a study of cytomegalovirus exposure and HLA in healthy donors. V was trimmed by 8 bases and J by 8 bases, leaving 16 bases between them. This CDR3 region has 13 residues. From germline, CDR1 is MDHEN and CDR2 SYDVKM. It was with 60 Vbeta and 13 Jbeta primers that the PCR ran. Clones were sequenced by immunoSEQ multiplex PCR, and TCRdb holds only the in-frame ones, with some missing. The sample has about 140,000 clones, roughly three quarters seen once. The specimen sequenced was PBMCs. V gene TRBV28 combines with J gene TRBJ2-1, with D possibly TRBD2 on 5 matching bases. The sequence was collected from a woman aged 50 to 65 in good health and CMV-seronegative. CDR3 nucleotide sequence: TGTGCCAGCGCCCAACGGGGTTCCTATGAGCAGTTCTTC. Its protein product is CASAQRGSYEQFF.